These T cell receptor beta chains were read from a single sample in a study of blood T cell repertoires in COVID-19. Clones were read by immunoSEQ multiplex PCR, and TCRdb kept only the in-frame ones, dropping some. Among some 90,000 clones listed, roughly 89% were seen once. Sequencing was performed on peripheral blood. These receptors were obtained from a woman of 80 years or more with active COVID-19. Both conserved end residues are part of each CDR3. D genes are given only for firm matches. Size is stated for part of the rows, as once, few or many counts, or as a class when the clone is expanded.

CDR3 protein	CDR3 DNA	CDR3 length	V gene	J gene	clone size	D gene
CASSLLAGGSLVF	TGTGCCAGCAGCCTACTTGCGGGAGGCTCCTTGGTTTTC	13	TRBV27	TRBJ2-7	.	TRBD2
CASSLGLVQETQYF	TGTGCCAGCAGCTTAGGACTAGTCCAAGAGACCCAGTACTTC	14	TRBV7-2	TRBJ2-5	.	.
CASSRIGTSVETQYF	TGTGCCAGCAGCCGCATCGGGACTAGCGTGGAGACCCAGTACTTC	15	TRBV7-2	TRBJ2-5	.	TRBD2
CASSYRDGQYF	TGTGCCAGCAGCTACAGGGACGGGCAGTATTTT	11	TRBV7-9	TRBJ2-3	.	.
CASSPGQGREKLFF	TGTGCCAGCTCACCCGGACAGGGAAGGGAAAAACTGTTTTTT	14	TRBV18	TRBJ1-4	.	TRBD1
CASSQDRSWGQGAHVAYEQYF	TGTGCCAGCAGCCAAGATCGAAGTTGGGGACAGGGGGCGCACGTAGCCTACGAGCAGTACTTC	21	TRBV4-2	TRBJ2-7	.	TRBD1
CASSLAGTSGSHEQFF	TGTGCCAGCAGCTTAGCCGGGACTAGCGGGAGTCATGAGCAGTTCTTC	16	TRBV11-2	TRBJ2-1	.	TRBD2
CASSPNSRETQYF	TGCGCCAGCAGCCCTAATAGCAGAGAGACCCAGTACTTC	13	TRBV5-1	TRBJ2-5	.	.
CASSLVDNEQYF	TGTGCCAGCAGTTTAGTAGACAATGAGCAGTACTTC	12	TRBV12-3/TRBV12-4	TRBJ2-7	.	.
CASSLRTGAGEQYF	TGTGCCAGCAGCCTCCGGACAGGGGCGGGCGAGCAGTACTTC	14	TRBV5-4	TRBJ2-7	.	TRBD1
CASGRRGDTQYF	TGTGCCAGCGGTCGAAGGGGAGATACGCAGTATTTT	12	TRBV21-1	TRBJ2-3	.	.
CASSPLGARAGNTIYF	TGTGCCAGCAGCCCCTTGGGGGCCCGGGCTGGAAACACCATATATTTT	16	TRBV4-2	TRBJ1-3	.	.
CASSPIAEVAQFF	TGTGCCAGCAGCCCGATAGCGGAGGTAGCGCAGTTCTTC	13	TRBV3-1/TRBV3-2	TRBJ2-1	.	.
CATSDRTGDLDTQYF	TGTGCCACCAGTGATAGGACAGGCGACTTAGATACGCAGTATTTT	15	TRBV24-1	TRBJ2-3	.	TRBD1
CASSLTGVAVSTDTQYF	TGTGCCAGCAGCTTAACCGGGGTAGCGGTTAGCACAGATACGCAGTATTTT	17	TRBV11-2	TRBJ2-3	.	.
CASSVTGEGSYEQYF	TGTGCCAGCAGCGTGACAGGGGAAGGGTCCTACGAGCAGTACTTC	15	TRBV9	TRBJ2-7	.	TRBD1
CASRPGQTNTEAFF	TGTGCCAGCAGGCCGGGACAGACGAACACTGAAGCTTTCTTT	14	TRBV2	TRBJ1-1	.	TRBD1
CASSVTPTGTNFNTF	TGTGCCAGCAGCGTAACCCCGACCGGGACAAATTTCAACACCTTC	15	TRBV9	TRBJ1-2	.	.
CASSRGFDSGRLDNEQFF	TGTGCCAGCAGCAGAGGCTTCGATAGCGGGAGACTCGACAATGAGCAGTTCTTC	18	TRBV28	TRBJ2-1	.	TRBD2
CASSVDRGYTEAFF	TGTGCCAGCAGCGTTGACAGGGGCTACACTGAAGCTTTCTTT	14	TRBV7-9	TRBJ1-1	once	TRBD1
CASSYWTGAQGETQYF	TGTGCCAGCAGTTACTGGACAGGGGCCCAGGGAGAGACCCAGTACTTC	16	TRBV6-2/TRBV6-3	TRBJ2-5	.	TRBD1
CASTEGGVRGYTF	TGTGCCAGCACCGAGGGGGGGGTAAGGGGCTACACCTTC	13	TRBV6-5	TRBJ1-2	.	.
CASSRRQGAGDGANVLTF	TGTGCCAGCAGTCGTCGACAGGGGGCAGGAGATGGGGCCAACGTCCTGACTTTC	18	TRBV28	TRBJ2-6	.	TRBD1
CASSFTSGRTNQETQYF	TGCGCCAGCAGCTTCACTAGCGGGAGGACCAATCAAGAGACCCAGTACTTC	17	TRBV5-1	TRBJ2-5	.	TRBD2
CASSPRASGGYEQYF	TGTGCCAGCAGCCCGAGGGCTAGTGGAGGCTACGAGCAGTACTTC	15	TRBV7-9	TRBJ2-7	.	.
CASSLAVVAAEQFF	TGTGCCAGCAGCTTAGCGGTTGTAGCCGCTGAGCAGTTCTTC	14	TRBV7-2	TRBJ2-1	.	.
CAISSTVGYGYTF	TGTGCCATCAGCTCGACAGTGGGATATGGCTACACCTTC	13	TRBV10-3	TRBJ1-2	.	.
CASSLGLAGGYEQYF	TGTGCCAGCAGCCTCGGACTAGCGGGAGGATACGAGCAGTACTTC	15	TRBV3-1/TRBV3-2	TRBJ2-7	.	TRBD2
CASSSTDDTQYF	TGTGCCAGCAGTTCGACAGACGATACGCAGTATTTT	12	TRBV12-3/TRBV12-4	TRBJ2-3	.	.
CASSLALGAAKNIQYF	TGTGCCAGCAGCTTAGCCTTGGGGGCGGCCAAAAACATTCAGTACTTC	16	TRBV7-9	TRBJ2-4	.	.
CASSPGTKDEAFF	TGTGCCAGCTCTCCCGGGACAAAAGATGAAGCTTTCTTT	13	TRBV18	TRBJ1-1	.	.
CASTGTAINQPQHF	TGTGCCAGTACAGGGACAGCGATCAATCAGCCCCAGCATTTT	14	TRBV19	TRBJ1-5	once	TRBD1
CASSSQTSGYDTQYF	TGTGCCAGCAGCTCGCAGACTAGCGGGTATGATACGCAGTATTTT	15	TRBV7-2	TRBJ2-3	.	TRBD2
CASSNRDRPSYEQYF	TGTGCCAGCAGTAATAGGGACAGGCCTTCCTACGAGCAGTACTTC	15	TRBV5-6	TRBJ2-7	.	TRBD1
CASSEFRDSTIYGYTF	TGTGCCAGCAGTGAATTCCGGGACAGTACCATCTATGGCTACACCTTC	16	TRBV2	TRBJ1-2	.	TRBD1
CASSLDPAGWGDTQYF	TGTGCCAGCAGCTTAGATCCTGCGGGGTGGGGGGATACGCAGTATTTT	16	TRBV11-2	TRBJ2-3	.	.
CASSESRTGQPQHF	TGCGCCAGCAGTGAGTCCAGGACGGGGCAGCCCCAGCATTTT	14	TRBV10-2	TRBJ1-5	.	.
CSPSPRGGRPETQYF	TGCAGCCCCAGTCCCCGAGGGGGAAGGCCAGAGACCCAGTACTTC	15	TRBV29-1	TRBJ2-5	.	.
CASNPGTSGHPRDTQYF	TGTGCCAGCAACCCCGGGACTAGCGGGCACCCCAGGGATACGCAGTATTTT	17	TRBV21-1	TRBJ2-3	.	.
CASRIQGQNNEQFF	TGTGCCAGCAGGATTCAGGGCCAAAACAATGAGCAGTTCTTC	14	TRBV28	TRBJ2-1	.	.
CASSQGIQETQYF	TGTGCCAGCAGCCAAGGTATACAAGAGACCCAGTACTTC	13	TRBV3-1/TRBV3-2	TRBJ2-5	.	.
CASSLRTYEQYF	TGTGCCAGCAGCCTTCGAACTTACGAGCAGTACTTC	12	TRBV3-1/TRBV3-2	TRBJ2-7	.	.
CASSPGTSGPYEQYF	TGTGCCAGCAGTCCCGGGACTAGCGGACCCTACGAGCAGTACTTC	15	TRBV5-4	TRBJ2-7	.	TRBD2
CASSLEDMNTGELFF	TGCGCCAGCAGCTTGGAGGACATGAACACCGGGGAGCTGTTTTTT	15	TRBV5-1	TRBJ2-2	.	.
CASSPTGGPNEQYF	TGTGCCAGCTCACCCACAGGGGGGCCCAACGAGCAGTACTTC	14	TRBV18	TRBJ2-7	.	TRBD1
CASSYTGGNQPQHF	TGTGCCAGCAGCTACACAGGGGGGAATCAGCCCCAGCATTTT	14	TRBV7-2	TRBJ1-5	few	TRBD1
CASSLARRGTLQETQYF	TGTGCCAGCAGCTTGGCCCGCCGGGGAACACTCCAAGAGACCCAGTACTTC	17	TRBV5-4	TRBJ2-5	.	.
CASGPGGQGAGYTF	TGTGCCAGCGGCCCGGGGGGACAGGGGGCTGGCTACACCTTC	14	TRBV28	TRBJ1-2	.	TRBD1
CASRTLAGESEQYF	TGTGCCAGTAGGACACTAGCGGGAGAATCCGAGCAGTACTTC	14	TRBV19	TRBJ2-7	.	TRBD2
CASSSTALNTEAFF	TGCGCCAGCAGCTCGACAGCCTTGAACACTGAAGCTTTCTTT	14	TRBV5-1	TRBJ1-1	.	.